The source of this TCR beta chain is a study of cytomegalovirus exposure and HLA in healthy donors. Trimming removed 3 bases from V and 5 bases from J; junction bases left unmatched: 11. Germline values: CDR1 SGHNT, CDR2 YENEEA. This CDR3 region has 18 residues. As for this clone: Its antigen is undetermined.

Both 60 Vbeta primers and 13 Jbeta primers went into the PCR. This table comes from immunoSEQ multiplex PCR, and its TCRdb copy is limited to in-frame clones, with some not included. The sample includes roughly 200,000 clones, approximately 80% of them seen just once. Study-wide results and caveats: As a later analysis revealed, most CMV-associated TCR beta chains appeared HLA-restricted.

The sequence derives from a man between 45 and 60 years old in good health and CMV-seronegative. Input material: PBMCs. The chain uses TRBV11-3 and TRBJ2-1; 12 bases agree with TRBD2. As DNA, the CDR3 is TGTGCCAGCAGCTTGGAAAAACTAGCGGGAGGTGGCCACAATGAGCAGTTCTTC. The encoded protein is CASSLEKLAGGGHNEQFF. Drawing the rest from reference TRBV11-3 and TRBJ2-1, the complete variable domain is EAGVVQSPRYKIIEKKQPVAFWCNPISGHNTLYWYLQNLGQGPELLIRYENEEAVDDSQLPKDRFSAERLKGVDSTLKIQPAELGDSAVYLCASSLEKLAGGGHNEQFFGPGTRLTVL.